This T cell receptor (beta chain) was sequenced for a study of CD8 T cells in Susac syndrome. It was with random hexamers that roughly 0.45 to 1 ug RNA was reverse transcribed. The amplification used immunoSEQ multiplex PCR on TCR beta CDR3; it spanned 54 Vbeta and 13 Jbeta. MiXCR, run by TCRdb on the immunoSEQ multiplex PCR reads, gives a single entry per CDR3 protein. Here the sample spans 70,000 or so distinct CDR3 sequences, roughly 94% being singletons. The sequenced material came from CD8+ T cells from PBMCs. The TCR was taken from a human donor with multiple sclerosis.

Here the CDR3 DNA reads TGTGCCAGCAGCTTACCTCGTACGGGTCAGGGGTCCTACGAGCAGTACTTC. This sequence encodes CASSLPRTGQGSYEQYF. The chain combines TRBV7-9 with TRBJ2-7, with D tentatively TRBD1 (6 bases). This CDR3 is built from 17 residues. Germline CDR1 SEHNR, CDR2 FQNEAQ (reference sequence). V was clipped by 2 bases and J by 1 base, with 18 bases between them.